These 17 T cell receptor beta chains came from one sample sequenced in a study of blood T cell repertoires in COVID-19. Assay used: immunoSEQ multiplex PCR; TCRdb lists only in-frame clones, some missing. The sample holds 490,000 or so clones, 75% to 90% seen once. The sequenced sample consisted of PBMCs or T cells enriched from blood (not recorded which). These receptors came from a woman aged 55-70 years who had recovered from COVID-19.

This chain joins TRBV5-1 and TRBJ2-7; no clear D. CDR1 and CDR2 (germline): SGHRS, YFSETQ. The CDR3 contains 14 residues. The ends were cut back, 5 bases at V and 6 bases at J, with 18 bases in the middle. In nucleotides, the CDR3 is TGCGCCAGCAGTCTGGGCGATCAACGTCGCGAGCAGTACTTC. It specifies CASSLGDQRREQYF.

This clone showed up just once. This chain joins TRBV30 and TRBJ2-4, with D uncertain. The ends were cut back, 1 base at V and 8 bases at J, with 12 bases in the middle. In germline, CDR1 is GTSNPN, CDR2 SVGIG (reference sequence). The CDR3 runs to 13 residues. CDR3 protein: CAWSAPSRDIQYF. The CDR3 DNA sequence: TGTGCCTGGAGTGCCCCCTCCCGGGACATTCAGTACTTC.

The chain carries TRBV4-1 and TRBJ1-5, with unresolved D. V lost 0 bases and J lost 9, with 12 bases in between. The length of the CDR3 is 14 residues. Germline V gene lookup returns CDR1 MGHRA and CDR2 YSYEKL. CDR3 amino acids: CASSQEDGVPPQHF. The CDR3 DNA is TGCGCCAGCAGCCAAGAGGACGGGGTCCCGCCCCAGCATTTT.

This sequence joins TRBV5-1 and TRBJ2-7; possibly TRBD1 for D (6 bases). V lost 2 bases to trimming and J lost 7 bases, with 16 bases between them. The CDR3 runs to 14 residues. From germline, CDR1 is SGHRS and CDR2 YFSETQ. In nucleotides, the CDR3 is TGCGCCAGCAGCTTCCCCGGGCAGGGGCGGGAGCAGTACGTC. It codes for CASSFPGQGREQYV.

This rearrangement joins TRBV28 to TRBJ2-1; the D gene is possibly TRBD1 (5 bases). V shed 8 bases and J shed 3 bases, with 14 bases lying between them. Germline V CDR1 and CDR2: MDHEN, SYDVKM. This CDR3 is built from 14 residues. The CDR3 DNA is TGTGCCAGCGGAGACAGCAACTACTACAATGAGCAGTTCTTC. Protein product: CASGDSNYYNEQFF.

V usage is TRBV10-2 and J usage is TRBJ1-1; 8 bases fit TRBD1. Germline V gives CDR1 WSHSY, CDR2 SAAADI. CDR3 length: 13 residues. Losses at the gene ends were 3 bases for V and 6 bases for J; bases not matched to a gene: 3. CDR3 in amino acids: CASSDRGQSEAFF. CDR3 nucleotide sequence: TGCGCCAGCAGTGACAGGGGGCAGTCTGAAGCTTTCTTT.

This chain connects TRBV12-3 or TRBV12-4 to TRBJ1-1; 9 positions agree with TRBD1. The CDR3 runs 13 residues. The V segment lost 1 base and the J segment 11 bases; nucleotides outside the gene matches: 5. In DNA form, the CDR3 reads TGTGCCAGCAGTTTAGGGGACAGGGTCGGTGCTTTCTTT. Its protein product is CASSLGDRVGAFF.

The rearrangement joins TRBV7-9 to TRBJ1-1; no reliable D call. Germline loops: CDR1 SEHNR, CDR2 FQNEAQ (reference sequence). This CDR3 is built from 13 residues. Trimming took 3 bases from V and 5 from J, leaving 10 bases between them. CDR3 sequence reads: CASSLTPSTEAFF. The CDR3 DNA reads TGTGCCAGCAGCTTGACACCCAGTACTGAAGCTTTCTTT.

V gene TRBV11-3 combines with J gene TRBJ2-1; 9 bases line up with TRBD1. CDR3 size: 15 residues. With 3 bases clipped from V and 9 bases from J, the junction kept 9 bases outside the gene matches. The germline gives CDR1 SGHNT, CDR2 YENEEA. In DNA, the CDR3 is TGTGCCAGCAGCTTGGGGGACAGGGTAGGAGGTGAGCAGTTCTTC. This gives the protein CASSLGDRVGGEQFF. The variable domain in full, completed from reference TRBV11-3 and TRBJ2-1, reads EAGVVQSPRYKIIEKKQPVAFWCNPISGHNTLYWYLQNLGQGPELLIRYENEEAVDDSQLPKDRFSAERLKGVDSTLKIQPAELGDSAVYLCASSLGDRVGGEQFFGPGTRLTVL.

V usage is TRBV10-1 and J usage is TRBJ2-3; TRBD2 agrees at 9 bases. CDR3 length: 15 amino acids. V shed 3 bases and J 4 bases; nucleotides not matched to a gene: 5. The V gene's germline CDR1 is WNHNN and CDR2 SYGVQD (reference sequence). CDR3 nucleotides: TGCGCCAGCAGTGACACGCGGGGGGGGTCAGATACGCAGTATTTT. Amino acids: CASSDTRGGSDTQYF.

V is TRBV30 and J is TRBJ1-6; 7 bases agree with TRBD1. V shed 2 bases and J 4 bases; nucleotides not matched to a gene: 11. The CDR3 consists of 17 residues. Germline V gene data show CDR1 as GTSNPN and CDR2 as SVGIG (reference sequence). The CDR3 nucleotides are TGTGCCTGGAGTAAGCCGAGGGACAGCTTATATAATTCACCCCTCCACTTT. Its protein is CAWSKPRDSLYNSPLHF.

The gene calls are TRBV10-3 and TRBJ1-2; the D gene is possibly TRBD1 (6 bases). The CDR3 spans 13 residues. V shed 2 bases and J shed 5 bases, with 9 bases lying between them. Germline lookup yields CDR1 ENHRY and CDR2 SYGVKD. The CDR3 sequence: CAISEQGQYGYTF. Written as DNA, the CDR3 is TGTGCCATCAGTGAGCAGGGGCAGTATGGCTACACCTTC.

The chain links TRBV19 to TRBJ1-1; TRBD1 matches at 9 bases. Germline V gene data show CDR1 as LNHDA and CDR2 as SQIVND (reference sequence). The J segment lost 4 bases and the V segment lost 6 bases, leaving 9 bases of the junction unmatched. CDR3 length equals 15 residues. Written as DNA, the CDR3 is TGTGCCAGTAGGGACAACAGGGGGCTACGCACTGAAGCTTTCTTT. Amino acids: CASRDNRGLRTEAFF.

The chain links TRBV19 to TRBJ1-6; D is perhaps TRBD1 (5 bases). Looked up from germline, CDR1 is LNHDA and CDR2 is SQIVND (reference sequence). The CDR3 covers 15 residues. Trimming pared 7 bases from V and 2 bases from J, leaving 12 bases between. As DNA, the CDR3 is TGTGCCAGTACCGCAGGACAAACCTATAATTCACCCCTCCACTTT. Translation gives CASTAGQTYNSPLHF.

The rearrangement joins TRBV2 to TRBJ2-7, with 10 bases that match TRBD2. CDR1 is SNHLY and CDR2 is FYNNEI in the germline V gene. The CDR3 has 14 residues. V shed 8 bases, J shed 3 bases, and the junction held 7 bases outside the gene matches. CDR3 sequence reads: CASASGGALYEQYF. The CDR3 DNA sequence: TGTGCCAGCGCCAGCGGGGGGGCCCTCTACGAGCAGTACTTC.

This clone has a handful of counts. The chain recombines TRBV19 with TRBJ1-1, with 7 bases lining up with TRBD1. Germline CDR1 is LNHDA and CDR2 is SQIVND (reference sequence). Trimming took 4 bases from V and 2 from J; bases not matched to a gene: 10. The CDR3 contains 16 residues. CDR3 protein: CASSTERDRANTEAFF. In nucleotides, the CDR3 is TGTGCCAGTAGTACCGAACGCGACAGGGCTAACACTGAAGCTTTCTTT. Filled out from reference TRBV19 and TRBJ1-1, the complete variable domain reads DGGITQSPKYLFRKEGQNVTLSCEQNLNHDAMYWYRQDPGQGLRLIYYSQIVNDFQKGDIAEGYSVSREKKESFPLTVTSAQKNPTAFYLCASSTERDRANTEAFFGQGTRLTVV.

The chain is built from TRBV11-2 and TRBJ1-1, with a tentative D call TRBD1 (6 bases). Germline CDR1 is SGHAT and CDR2 is FQNNGV. Trimming took off 1 base at V and 5 bases at J, with 14 bases between the two ends. The CDR3 runs 15 residues. The CDR3 nucleotides are TGTGCCAGCAGCTTAGTCCTAGGGGGGGGGACTGAAGCTTTCTTT. Protein product: CASSLVLGGGTEAFF.